This T cell receptor (beta chain) was documented in a study of T cell changes during pregnancy in multiple sclerosis. The CDR3 has 13 residues. Trimming removed 0 bases from V and 5 bases from J, with 8 bases in between. Germline assignment: CDR1 SEHNR and CDR2 FQNEAQ (reference sequence). The method was immunoSEQ multiplex PCR; TCRdb's version includes in-frame clones alone and lacks a portion of them. The table records tens of thousands of clones, about 92% of them present only once. The clonotype comes from a female donor with multiple sclerosis, enrolled in a pregnancy study. Sequences were derived from CD4+ T cells from peripheral blood mononuclear cells, sampled in the third trimester of pregnancy. V and J are TRBV7-9 and TRBJ2-7; D uncertain. The DNA for the CDR3 is TGTGCCAGCAGCTTAGCGCTTTCGGACGAGCAGTACTTC. It yields the protein CASSLALSDEQYF. Looking up the rest from reference TRBV7-9 and TRBJ2-7 gives the full variable domain: DTGVSQNPRHKITKRGQNVTFRCDPISEHNRLYWYRQTLGQGPEFLTYFQNEAQLEKSRLLSDRFSAERPKGSFSTLEIQRTEQGDSAMYLCASSLALSDEQYFGPGTRLTVT.